Listed below are T cell receptor beta chains from one sample, sequenced in a study of cytomegalovirus exposure and HLA in healthy donors. The assay was immunoSEQ multiplex PCR, and TCRdb's table has in-frame clones only and misses some. Seen here are about 130,000 clones, approximately 82% observed once, and the top ten hold over 15%. Material: PBMCs. Receptors originate from a man younger than 30 in good health and CMV-seropositive. Both conserved end residues are trimmed from each CDR3. Fields, in order: V gene, J gene, CDR3 protein.

>TRBV9|TRBJ2-5
ASSVGLAGGYLETQY
>TRBV4-1|.
ASSTLGQLTYEQY
>TRBV11-3|TRBJ2-7
ASSPGGQGAYEQY
>TRBV18|TRBJ1-2
ASSPGGESYGYT
>TRBV6-1|TRBJ2-5
ASSENRVETQY
>TRBV7-2|TRBJ2-7
ASSLKAGGITYEQY
>TRBV9|TRBJ1-4
ASSPTGGRLF
>TRBV25-1|TRBJ1-2
ASSEGPANYGYT
>TRBV4-1|TRBJ2-3
ASSQRQLSTDTQY
>TRBV2|TRBJ1-2
ASSEGIAGGAYGYT
>TRBV6-5|TRBJ1-5
ASSYSMGGDQPQH
>TRBV12-5|TRBJ2-7
ASGSGIGYEQY
>TRBV5-4|TRBJ1-2
ASSLAAGAYGYT
>TRBV29-1|TRBJ2-1
SAIQLRQGIMNEQF
>TRBV5-6|TRBJ1-2
ASSLDPGGQNYGYT
>TRBV30|TRBJ1-5
AWSGGQPNQPQH
>TRBV10-2|TRBJ2-7
ASDRGSEQGEQY
>TRBV4-1|TRBJ2-2
ASSHEAGTGYTGELF
>TRBV7-7|TRBJ2-3
ASSCRIVWGPDTQY
>TRBV30|TRBJ1-2
AWSGLGDRASYGYT
>TRBV1|TRBJ1-2
TSSQGLGGVGGYT
>TRBV6-4|TRBJ2-3
ASSDLGGTDTQY
>TRBV19|TRBJ1-2
ASSAGGAYGYT
>TRBV7-2|TRBJ2-3
ASSFGEADTQY
>TRBV5-5|TRBJ2-3
ASSLPQTDTQY
>TRBV6-1|TRBJ2-2
ASSGGQGGTGELF
>TRBV27|TRBJ1-5
ASSPLLGWPQH
>TRBV4-1|TRBJ2-7
ASSQDHAGNYEQY
>TRBV4-2|TRBJ2-3
ASSHPPEGRRTTTDTQY
>TRBV6-5|TRBJ1-6
ASTPSPAQPLH
>TRBV4-1|TRBJ2-3
ASSQDSDTDTQY
>TRBV6-5|TRBJ2-7
ASSYSAVYEQY
>TRBV2|TRBJ1-3
ASSLGGSGNTIY
>TRBV7-3|TRBJ2-1
ASSVGTGASEQF
>TRBV30|TRBJ1-2
AWSVAVHYGYT
>TRBV11-3|TRBJ1-3
ASSLAAGGTIY
>TRBV10-3|TRBJ2-2
AISLDSLPVRINTGELF
>TRBV7-9|TRBJ2-7
ASSLEPQGIHWEQY
>TRBV7-8|TRBJ2-7
ASGLSSGVDEQY
>TRBV10-3|TRBJ2-7
AISEGGTGSYEQY
>TRBV9|.
ASSVHFSSSYEQY
>TRBV10-3|TRBJ2-1
AISESGHPYNEQF
>TRBV7-6|TRBJ1-2
ASSSTGGANYGYT
>TRBV19|TRBJ2-7
ASSIGTGEYEQY
>TRBV11-2|TRBJ2-3
ASSGQGTDTQY
>TRBV7-2|TRBJ2-7
ASSTRDILYEQY
>TRBV4-1|TRBJ2-2
ASSQGGVGTGELF
>TRBV7-9|TRBJ1-1
ASRPGRGAGARNTEAF
>TRBV6-6|TRBJ2-7
ASRPQGQLSYEQY
>TRBV19|TRBJ1-4
ASSSTGGREKLF
>TRBV7-9|TRBJ2-7
ASSLDSSYEQY
>TRBV7-8|TRBJ2-1
ASSPLTGGYEQF